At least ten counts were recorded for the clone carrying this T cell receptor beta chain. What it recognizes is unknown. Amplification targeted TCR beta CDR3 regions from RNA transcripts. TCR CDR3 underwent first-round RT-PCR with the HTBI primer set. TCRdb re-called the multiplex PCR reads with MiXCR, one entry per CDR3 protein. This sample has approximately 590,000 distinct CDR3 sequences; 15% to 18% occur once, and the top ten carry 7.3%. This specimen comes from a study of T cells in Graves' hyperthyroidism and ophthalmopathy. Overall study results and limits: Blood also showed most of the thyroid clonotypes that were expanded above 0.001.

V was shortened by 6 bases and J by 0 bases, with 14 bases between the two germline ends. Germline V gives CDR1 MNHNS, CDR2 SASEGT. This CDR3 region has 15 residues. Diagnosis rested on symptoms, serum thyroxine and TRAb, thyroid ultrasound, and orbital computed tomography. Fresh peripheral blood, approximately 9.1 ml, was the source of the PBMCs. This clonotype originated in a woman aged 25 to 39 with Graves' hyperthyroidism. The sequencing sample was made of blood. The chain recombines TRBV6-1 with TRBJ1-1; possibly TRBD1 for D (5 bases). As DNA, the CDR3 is TGTGCCAGCAGCCCACAATTGGGGGTGAACACTGAAGCTTTCTTT. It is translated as CASSPQLGVNTEAFF.